These 16 T cell receptor beta chains originate from one sample sequenced in a study of blood T cells in healthy people across ages. A second PCR of 7 to 11 cycles used a sample-barcoded 5' primer and a J-beta primer mix. TCRdb fed the 5' RACE reads into MiXCR, producing one record per CDR3 protein. The sample holds about 1.8 million distinct CDR3 sequences, approximately 50% seen once. Material: blood. The origin of the receptors is a woman between 35 and 50 years old in good health.

The rearrangement uses TRBV11-2 and TRBJ2-3; 7 bases are a match to TRBD2. The length of the CDR3 is 16 residues. Germline V gene lookup returns CDR1 SGHAT and CDR2 FQNNGV. V was pared by 5 bases and J by 0 bases, with 8 bases of the junction left unmatched. CDR3 sequence (DNA): TGTGCCAGCAGCCACGTGACTAGCCCTAGCACAGATACGCAGTATTTT. The encoded protein is CASSHVTSPSTDTQYF. Full variable domain (rest looked up from reference TRBV11-2 and TRBJ2-3): EAGVAQSPRYKIIEKRQSVAFWCNPISGHATLYWYQQILGQGPKLLIQFQNNGVVDDSQLPKDRFSAERLKGVDSTLKIQPAKLEDSAVYLCASSHVTSPSTDTQYFGPGTRLTVL.

This clonotype was counted a single time. The rearrangement joins TRBV4-2 to TRBJ1-1; no clear D. CDR3 length: 15 residues. Between the trimmed V and J ends, which lost 0 bases and 4 bases, there was a span of 12 bases. Germline V gene lookup returns CDR1 LGHNA and CDR2 YNFKEQ. CDR3 DNA sequence: TGTGCCAGCAGCCAAGATTTAGGAAGCCCCACTGAAGCTTTCTTT. Its translation is CASSQDLGSPTEAFF.

The chain employs TRBV29-1 and TRBJ1-2; TRBD1 is a possible D gene (5 bases). V dropped 3 bases and J dropped 8 bases, with 13 bases sitting between them. CDR1 is SQVTM and CDR2 is ANQGSEA in the germline V gene. The CDR3 is made up of 12 amino acids. The CDR3 is CSVEGVMDGYTF. CDR3 DNA sequence: TGCAGCGTTGAGGGGGTTATGGACGGCTACACCTTC.

This clonotype appeared a few times. This chain uses TRBV27 with TRBJ2-7, with a possible D match to TRBD1 (5 bases). The germline V gene has CDR1 MNHEY and CDR2 SMNVEV (reference sequence). CDR3 length: 16 amino acids. The V gene lost 2 bases and the J gene lost 6 bases, with 20 bases spanning the gap. DNA for the CDR3: TGTGCCAGCAGTTTAGGCATGGAAGGGGCTCCAGGCGAGCAGTACTTC. It specifies CASSLGMEGAPGEQYF.

The genes are TRBV27 and TRBJ2-4, with D possibly matching TRBD1 (6 bases). Gene TRBJ2-7 matches the end of the DNA better, so the J call may be wrong. CDR1 and CDR2 from the germline V gene are MNHEY and SMNVEV (reference sequence). The CDR3 length is 16 residues. This chain's CDR3 is CASSLGAAPKFYEQYF. In DNA, the CDR3 is TGTGCCAGCAGTTTGGGGGCTGCGCCCAAATTCTACGAGCAGTACTTC.

V and J are TRBV12-3 or TRBV12-4 and TRBJ2-1; perhaps D is TRBD1 or TRBD2 (6 bases each). CDR3 length equals 17 residues. Trimming pared 4 bases from V and 10 bases from J, leaving 26 bases between. The CDR3 protein is CASSYYHGGPAANEQFF. In DNA form, the CDR3 reads TGTGCCAGCAGTTACTATCACGGGGGCCCTGCGGCCAACGAGCAGTTCTTC.

The chain employs TRBV27 and TRBJ2-4; 9 positions match TRBD1. Germline loops: CDR1 MNHEY, CDR2 SMNVEV (reference sequence). There are 16 residues in the CDR3. V trimming: 5 bases; J trimming: 3 bases; junction bases outside the gene matches: 8. CDR3 DNA: TGTGCCAGCAGTGCTACAGGGGGCGCGAGCAAAAACATTCAGTACTTC. It codes for CASSATGGASKNIQYF.

This chain connects TRBV28 to TRBJ2-3; TRBD2 matches 8 bases. CDR1 MDHEN and CDR2 SYDVKM come from the germline V gene. V dropped 7 bases and J dropped 4; count of bases not matched to a gene: 7. The length of the CDR3 is 14 residues. CDR3 in amino acids: CASKPGGLADTQYF. CDR3 coding DNA: TGTGCCAGCAAACCGGGGGGGCTCGCAGATACGCAGTATTTT. Variable domain in full (rest from reference TRBV28 and TRBJ2-3): DVKVTQSSRYLVKRTGEKVFLECVQDMDHENMFWYRQDPGLGLRLIYFSYDVKMKEKGDIPEGYSVSREKKERFSLILESASTNQTSMYLCASKPGGLADTQYFGPGTRLTVL.

The V call is TRBV29-1, the J call TRBJ2-1; TRBD2 agrees at 8 bases. J gave up 4 bases and V 5 bases, and 7 bases lay outside the gene matches. The CDR3 is 14 residues long. The germline CDR1 and CDR2 sequences are SQVTM and ANQGSEA. The CDR3 sequence: CSVPWAGGYNEQFF. The DNA for the CDR3 is TGCAGCGTTCCTTGGGCGGGGGGTTACAATGAGCAGTTCTTC.

In its sample, this clonotype was seen a few times. This chain connects TRBV7-6 to TRBJ2-6; 12 bases map to TRBD1. Germline lookup yields CDR1 SGHVS and CDR2 FNYEAQ. V dropped 2 bases and J dropped 1; count of bases not matched to a gene: 12. The CDR3 covers 21 residues. This chain's CDR3 is CASSLHQRGTGGASGANVLTF. The CDR3 DNA follows: TGTGCCAGCAGCTTACACCAACGTGGGACAGGGGGCGCGTCTGGGGCCAACGTCCTGACTTTC.

V is TRBV7-2 and J is TRBJ1-4, with TRBD1 identical over 8 bases. CDR3 length: 14 residues. CDR1 SGHTA and CDR2 FQGNSA come from the germline V gene. V dropped 6 bases and J dropped 8; count of bases not matched to a gene: 8. DNA of the CDR3: TGTGCCAGCAGGAGCAGGGGGCCGGGGGAAAAACTGTTTTTT. This sequence encodes CASRSRGPGEKLFF.

The J gene is TRBJ2-1, the V gene TRBV14; D is perhaps TRBD2 (5 bases). The CDR3 totals 12 residues. Germline V gene sequence: CDR1 SGHDN, CDR2 FVKESK. The V gene lost 1 base and the J gene lost 10 bases, with 8 bases spanning the gap. CDR3 DNA: TGTGCCAGCAGCCAAGTCCGACTAGAGCAGTTCTTC. This sequence encodes CASSQVRLEQFF.

This rearrangement joins TRBV6-5 to TRBJ2-3; D is perhaps TRBD1 (6 bases). In germline, CDR1 is MNHEY, CDR2 SVGAGI. The CDR3 is made up of 15 amino acids. Trimming removed 5 bases from V and 2 bases from J, with 14 bases in between. CDR3 amino acids: CASSPQGIYTDTQYF. In DNA, the CDR3 is TGTGCCAGCAGTCCCCAGGGGATCTACACAGATACGCAGTATTTT.

The gene calls are TRBV14 and TRBJ1-4; the D is unclear. Trimming left V 4 bases short and J 8 bases short, with 17 bases between. Germline V lookup: CDR1 SGHDN, CDR2 FVKESK. There are 15 residues in the CDR3. The CDR3 region is CASSRGFDSWEKLFF. DNA for the CDR3: TGTGCCAGCAGCCGGGGTTTTGACTCTTGGGAAAAACTGTTTTTT.

The sample holds a few counts of this clonotype. This chain joins TRBV4-3 and TRBJ2-5; D not certain. The J call may be incorrect, as the DNA end agrees better with TRBJ2-7. The CDR3 has 13 residues. Germline V gene data show CDR1 as LGHNA and CDR2 as YSLEER. CDR3 nucleotides: TGCGCCAGCAGCCAAGATCACGGGTACGAGCAGTACTTC. Residues: CASSQDHGYEQYF.

This clonotype was counted a few times. V gene TRBV4-3 combines with J gene TRBJ2-5, with 10 bases identical to TRBD1. With V trimmed by 4 bases and J by 4 bases, 6 bases remained unmatched. The CDR3 runs 15 residues. Germline V lookup: CDR1 LGHNA, CDR2 YSLEER. CDR3 loop: CASSLSTGGGETQYF. CDR3 DNA sequence: TGCGCCAGCAGCCTTTCGACAGGGGGCGGAGAGACCCAGTACTTC.